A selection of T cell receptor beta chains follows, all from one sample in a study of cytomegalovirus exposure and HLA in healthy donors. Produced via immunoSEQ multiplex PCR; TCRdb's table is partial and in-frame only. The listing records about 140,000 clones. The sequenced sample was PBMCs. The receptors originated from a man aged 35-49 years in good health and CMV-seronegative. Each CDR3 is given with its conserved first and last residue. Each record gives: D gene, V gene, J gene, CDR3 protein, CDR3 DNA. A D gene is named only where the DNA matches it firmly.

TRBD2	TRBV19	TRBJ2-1	CASSIDRLAGGSSYNEQFF	TGTGCCAGTAGTATAGATCGACTAGCGGGGGGGAGCTCCTACAATGAGCAGTTCTTC
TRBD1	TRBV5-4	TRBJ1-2	CASSLNRGNYGYTF	TGTGCCAGCAGCTTGAACAGGGGGAACTATGGCTACACCTTC
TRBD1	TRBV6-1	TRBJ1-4	CASSEAFWTGEHEKLFF	TGTGCCAGCAGTGAAGCTTTTTGGACAGGGGAGCATGAAAAACTGTTTTTT
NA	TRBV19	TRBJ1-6	CASRESGENSPLHF	TGTGCCAGTAGAGAGTCGGGTGAGAATTCACCCCTCCACTTT
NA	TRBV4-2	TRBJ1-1	CASSQVTGTEAFF	TGTGCCAGCAGCCAGGTGACGGGGACTGAAGCTTTCTTT
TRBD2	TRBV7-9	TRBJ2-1	CASSSDVLAGGYEQFF	TGTGCCAGCAGCTCAGACGTTCTAGCGGGGGGCTATGAGCAGTTCTTC
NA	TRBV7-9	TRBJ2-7	CASSLGDTPAYEQYF	TGTGCCAGCAGCTTAGGAGACACTCCTGCCTACGAGCAGTACTTC
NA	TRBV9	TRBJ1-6	CASSDLRHHNSPLHF	TGTGCCAGCAGCGACCTACGACATCATAATTCACCCCTCCACTTT
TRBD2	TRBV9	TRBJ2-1	CASSVDGGLAGYNEQFF	TGTGCCAGCAGCGTAGATGGGGGACTAGCGGGATACAATGAGCAGTTCTTC
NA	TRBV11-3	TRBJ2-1	CASSLDATVSSYNEQFF	TGTGCCAGCAGCTTAGATGCTACAGTTAGCTCCTACAATGAGCAGTTCTTC
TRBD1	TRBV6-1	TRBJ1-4	CASSGGQGLLTNEKLFF	TGTGCCAGCAGTGGGGGACAGGGGCTGCTGACTAATGAAAAACTGTTTTTT
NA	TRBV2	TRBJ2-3	CASSDRATDTQYF	TGTGCCAGCAGTGACAGGGCCACAGATACGCAGTATTTT
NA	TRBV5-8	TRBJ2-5	CASRAGLQETQYF	TGTGCCAGCAGGGCCGGACTCCAAGAGACCCAGTACTTC
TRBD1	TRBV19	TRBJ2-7	CASSIDGQGREQYF	TGTGCCAGTAGTATAGACGGACAGGGGCGCGAGCAGTACTTC
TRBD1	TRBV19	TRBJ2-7	CASSIRTGGEQYF	TGTGCCAGTAGTATCCGGACAGGGGGCGAGCAGTACTTC
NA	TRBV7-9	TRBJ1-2	CASSPGAYGYTF	TGTGCCAGCAGCCCAGGGGCCTATGGCTACACCTTC
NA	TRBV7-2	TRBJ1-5	CASSLLGEGQPQHF	TGTGCCAGCAGCTTACTAGGGGAAGGTCAGCCCCAGCATTTT
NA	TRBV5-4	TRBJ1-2	CASSLDVGRDYGYTF	TGTGCCAGCAGCTTGGACGTGGGGCGCGACTATGGCTACACCTTC
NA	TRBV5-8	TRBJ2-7	CASMTISYEQYF	TGTGCCAGCATGACAATCTCCTACGAGCAGTACTTC
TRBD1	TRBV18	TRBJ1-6	CASSPGQGTSPLHF	TGTGCCAGCTCACCAGGACAGGGAACTTCACCCCTCCACTTT
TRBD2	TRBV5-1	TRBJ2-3	CASSLSSLAGGTDTQYF	TGCGCCAGCAGCTTAAGCTCACTAGCGGGAGGCACAGATACGCAGTATTTT
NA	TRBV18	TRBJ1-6	CASSPGTDNSPLHF	TGTGCCAGCTCACCAGGGACTGATAATTCACCCCTCCACTTT
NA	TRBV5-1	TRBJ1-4	CASRVAGSSNEKLFF	TGCGCCAGCAGGGTTGCAGGGTCTTCCAATGAAAAACTGTTTTTT
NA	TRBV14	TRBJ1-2	CASSQRGTYGYTF	TGTGCCAGCAGCCAGAGGGGGACCTATGGCTACACCTTC
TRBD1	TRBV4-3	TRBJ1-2	CASSQAPGQGIGGYTF	TGCGCCAGCAGCCAAGCCCCGGGACAGGGGATCGGTGGCTACACCTTC
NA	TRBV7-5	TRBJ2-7	CVRSLRQAIYEQYF	TGTGTCAGAAGCTTACGGCAGGCGATCTACGAGCAGTACTTC
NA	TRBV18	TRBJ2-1	CASSPYSVSYNEQFF	TGTGCCAGCTCACCATATAGCGTTTCCTACAATGAGCAGTTCTTC
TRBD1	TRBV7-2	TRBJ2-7	CASSPWTGMNEQYF	TGTGCCAGCAGCCCCTGGACAGGGATGAACGAGCAGTACTTC
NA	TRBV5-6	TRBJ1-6	CASSPQGNSPLHF	TGTGCCAGCAGCCCCCAGGGTAATTCACCCCTCCACTTT
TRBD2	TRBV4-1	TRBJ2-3	CASSQVSGGRTDTQYF	TGCGCCAGCAGCCAAGTTAGCGGGGGGAGGACAGATACGCAGTATTTT
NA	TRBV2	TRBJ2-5	CASSEVGRQQETQYF	TGTGCCAGCAGTGAGGTTGGACGACAGCAAGAGACCCAGTACTTC